A single sample is the source of the 18 T cell receptor beta chains below, sequenced in a study of glioma-infiltrating T cells. TCR alpha and beta CDR3 regions were amplified from RNA using iRepertoire nested multiplex PCR. TCRdb reprocessed the multiplex PCR reads with MiXCR, giving one entry per CDR3 protein. The sample holds about 130,000 distinct CDR3 sequences, approximately 26% seen once. Source material: glioma tissue, nonneoplastic brain tissue, or PBMCs (not recorded which). All receptors derive from a human donor with low-grade glioma or glioblastoma, undergoing nonglioma brain surgery, or in good health (not recorded which).

This clonotype has more than one count but fewer than ten. The chain joins TRBV25-1 to TRBJ2-3; possible D gene TRBD2, 6 bases. Trimming left V 3 bases short and J 5 bases short, with 18 bases between. The CDR3 contains 16 residues. From germline, CDR1 is MGHDK and CDR2 SYGVNS. The CDR3 loop is CASSEETRGIGDTQYF. The CDR3 region has the DNA TGTGCCAGCAGTGAGGAGACCCGGGGGATAGGAGATACGCAGTATTTT.

V is TRBV7-9 and J is TRBJ2-7; 9 nucleotides agree with TRBD2. This CDR3 spans 15 amino acids. Germline CDR1 SEHNR, CDR2 FQNEAQ (reference sequence). The CDR3 reads CASSQEPAGGYEQYV. CDR3 DNA sequence: TGCGCCAGCAGCCAAGAGCCAGCGGGGGGCTACGAGCAGTACGTC.

This clonotype was counted between two and nine times. A much larger clone lies a single base off, so this may be a read error. V is TRBV10-3 and J is TRBJ1-4, with D perhaps TRBD1 (5 bases). The CDR3 runs 14 residues. CDR1 is ENHRY and CDR2 is SYGVKD in the germline V gene. CDR3 sequence (DNA): TGTACCATCAGTGGGACGTTACTTAATGAAAAACTGTTTTTT. Translating gives CTISGTLLNEKLFF.

Comment on this clonotype: Since a much larger clone is just one base distant, this may be a read error. The V and J genes are TRBV20-1 and TRBJ2-3; perhaps TRBD2 as D (6 bases). The CDR3 sequence is 14 residues long. Germline CDR1 reads DFQATT; CDR2 reads SNEGSKA (reference sequence). The CDR3: CSAPASVRTDTQYF. CDR3 coding DNA: TGCAGCGCCCCCGCTAGCGTGAGGACAGATACGCAGTATTTT.

V gene TRBV6-1 combines with J gene TRBJ2-3; 9 bases line up with TRBD2. This CDR3 is 18 amino acids long. Per the germline V gene, CDR1 is MNHNS and CDR2 is SASEGT. Unmatched junction bases numbered 13, after V lost 5 bases and J lost 1 base. In DNA, the CDR3 is TGTGCCAGCAGTTCCCCGCCGGGGGAGCGGGGGGGCACAGATACGCAGTATTTT. It specifies CASSSPPGERGGTDTQYF.

The chain links TRBV3-1 to TRBJ1-1; the match to TRBD1 covers 8 bases. J gave up 1 base and V 2 bases, and 6 bases lay outside the gene matches. The CDR3 totals 16 residues. CDR1 and CDR2 (germline): LGHDT, YNNKEL (reference sequence). This CDR3 reads CASSQYTGQANTEAFF. In DNA form, the CDR3 reads TGTGCCAGCAGCCAATACACGGGACAGGCGAACACTGAAGCTTTCTTT.

The DNA for the CDR3 is TGTGCCAGCAGCCAGGTACAGGGAAACACCATATATTTT. Its translation: CASSQVQGNTIYF. The gene calls are TRBV3-1 and TRBJ1-3; D gene uncertain. V lost 3 bases and J 4 bases, leaving 7 bases between the germline ends. Per the germline V gene, CDR1 is LGHDT and CDR2 is YNNKEL (reference sequence). The CDR3 is 13 residues long. The full variable domain, completed using reference TRBV3-1 and TRBJ1-3, is DTAVSQTPKYLVTQMGNDKSIKCEQNLGHDTMYWYKQDSKKFLKIMFSYNNKELIINETVPNRFSPKSPDKAHLNLHINSLELGDSAVYFCASSQVQGNTIYFGEGSWLTVV.

The chain recombines TRBV3-1 with TRBJ1-3; D call uncertain. In germline, CDR1 is LGHDT, CDR2 YNNKEL (reference sequence). Trimming left V 1 base short and J 4 bases short, with 11 bases between. The length of the CDR3 is 15 residues. CDR3 DNA: TGTGCCAGCAGCCAAGCGCCGGGAGGCGGAAACACCATATATTTT. Protein product: CASSQAPGGGNTIYF.

This clonotype was observed many times. The chain links TRBV20-1 to TRBJ2-3, with 11 bases that match TRBD1. The V and J ends lost 3 bases and 4 bases, in that order; junction bases with no gene match: 3. The CDR3 is 14 amino acids. Per the germline V gene, CDR1 is DFQATT and CDR2 is SNEGSKA (reference sequence). The CDR3 sequence: CSARGTGGADTQYF. The CDR3 coding sequence is TGCAGTGCTAGGGGGACAGGGGGGGCAGATACGCAGTATTTT.

This clonotype was seen many times. This chain links TRBV6-1 with TRBJ2-3; D is possibly TRBD1 (5 bases). V shed 2 bases and J shed 4 bases, with 10 bases lying between them. The CDR3 has 14 amino acids. From germline, CDR1 is MNHNS and CDR2 SASEGT. The CDR3 nucleotides read TGTGCCAGCAGTGAAAGAGGCAGGGCAGATACGCAGTATTTT. Encoded protein: CASSERGRADTQYF.

Ten or more counts support this clonotype. V and J are TRBV18 and TRBJ1-1, with a tentative D call TRBD1 (5 bases). The CDR3 sequence is 14 residues long. Germline CDR1 is KGHSH and CDR2 is LQKENI. V was cut by 4 bases and J by 4 bases, with 13 bases left in between. Here the CDR3 DNA reads TGTGCCAGCTCACTTGCAGACCAGGGCACTGAAGCTTTCTTT. Amino acids: CASSLADQGTEAFF.

This rearrangement joins TRBV12-3 or TRBV12-4 to TRBJ1-5, with unresolved D. The CDR3 runs to 14 residues. Trimming removed 3 bases from V and 5 bases from J, with 11 bases in between. The CDR3 region has the DNA TGTGCCAGCAGTTTCGGGCAAATCTATCAGCCCCAGCATTTT. Translating it yields CASSFGQIYQPQHF.

A few counts support this clonotype. The genes are TRBV20-1 and TRBJ2-5; 9 bases map to TRBD1. The CDR3 sequence is 17 residues long. The trim removed 0 bases at V and 2 bases at J, leaving 10 bases unmatched. Germline V gene data show CDR1 as DFQATT and CDR2 as SNEGSKA (reference sequence). The CDR3 loop is CSARDRAGTGIQETQYF. CDR3 nucleotides: TGCAGTGCTAGAGATCGGGCCGGGACAGGGATTCAAGAGACCCAGTACTTC.

The sample holds many counts of this clonotype. The chain combines TRBV27 with TRBJ2-7, with no clear D. Trimming shortened V by 3 bases and J by 7 bases, and 4 bases separated the two germline ends. The V gene's germline CDR1 is MNHEY and CDR2 SMNVEV (reference sequence). CDR3 length equals 10 residues. DNA of the CDR3: TGTGCCAGCAGTTTTGGTGAGCAGTACGTC. Its translation: CASSFGEQYV.

This clonotype turned up a few times. An end of the junction differs from the germline gene, which may be a read error. The genes are TRBV6-1 and TRBJ2-3; D might be TRBD2 (8 bases). The CDR3 runs 14 residues. CDR1 MNHNS and CDR2 SASEGT come from the germline V gene. Here the CDR3 DNA reads TGTGCCAGCACCTCGGGGGGGGGGACAGATACGAAGTATTTT. As protein: CASTSGGGTDTKYF.

The sample holds many counts of this clonotype. The chain is built from TRBV6-2 or TRBV6-3 and TRBJ1-1; a weak D match, TRBD1 (5 bases). Germline V lookup: CDR1 MNHEY, CDR2 SVGEGT. The V gene lost 6 bases and the J gene lost 5 bases, with 22 bases spanning the gap. The CDR3 is made up of 16 amino acids. The CDR3 DNA reads as TGTGCCAGCAGACTAACGGGGGGACGAGGTGGGACTGAAGCTTTCTTT. Amino acids: CASRLTGGRGGTEAFF.

This chain joins TRBV20-1 and TRBJ2-2; 9 bases are a match to TRBD2. CDR3 length: 15 residues. Trimming took 4 bases from V and 0 from J; bases not matched to a gene: 3. Germline V gene data show CDR1 as DFQATT and CDR2 as SNEGSKA (reference sequence). Here the CDR3 reads CSATLAGANTGELFF. The CDR3 DNA reads TGCAGTGCTACCTTAGCGGGGGCGAACACCGGGGAGCTGTTTTTT.

This clonotype was detected ten times or more. The chain couples TRBV27 to TRBJ1-1; D is undetermined. V lost 4 bases and J 1 base, leaving 4 bases between the germline ends. Germline V CDR1 and CDR2: MNHEY, SMNVEV (reference sequence). The CDR3 runs 12 residues. CDR3 bases: TGTGCCAGCAGTTCGGGGAACACTGAAGCTTTCTTT. Translated, it gives CASSSGNTEAFF.